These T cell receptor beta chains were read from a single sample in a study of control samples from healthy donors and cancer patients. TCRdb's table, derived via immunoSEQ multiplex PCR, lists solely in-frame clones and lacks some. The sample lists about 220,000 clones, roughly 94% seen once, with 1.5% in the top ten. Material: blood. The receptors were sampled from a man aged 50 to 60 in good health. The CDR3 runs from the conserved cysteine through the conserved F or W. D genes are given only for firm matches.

TGTGCCAGCAGCTTGGTGGCGTCAGGGTTAAACATTCAGTACTTC	CASSLVASGLNIQYF	-	TRBV5-4	TRBJ2-4
TGTGCCAGCAGCTTAACGCCAGGGAGGGGGAACATTCAGTACTTC	CASSLTPGRGNIQYF	-	TRBV7-2	TRBJ2-4
TGTGCCAGCAGCCAGGGACAGGGGGGCACTGAAGCTTTCTTT	CASSQGQGGTEAFF	TRBD1	TRBV11-3	TRBJ1-1
TGTGCCAGCAGCTCAAGCCCTTTCCCGACAGGGAGAGCCTACGAGCAGTACTTC	CASSSSPFPTGRAYEQYF	TRBD1	TRBV7-9	TRBJ2-7
TGTGCCAGCAGCTTTACCCTTGGCGGCTACACCTTC	CASSFTLGGYTF	-	TRBV5-8	TRBJ1-2
TGTGCCAGTAGTATAGACTGGGGGAACACTGAAGCTTTCTTT	CASSIDWGNTEAFF	-	TRBV19	TRBJ1-1
TGTGCCTGGAGTATGGAGGGGACGGCCACTGAAGCTTTCTTT	CAWSMEGTATEAFF	-	TRBV30	TRBJ1-1
TGTGCCAGCTCACCAAATATGCTGGTAGTGGGCGCCGGTTCACCCCTCCACTTT	CASSPNMLVVGAGSPLHF	-	TRBV18	TRBJ1-6
TGTGCCAGTAGTATAAGGGGCACTAGAGGCTACACCTTC	CASSIRGTRGYTF	-	TRBV19	TRBJ1-2
TGTGCCAGCAGCTTCGTACAGGGGAAGAACACTGAAGCTTTCTTT	CASSFVQGKNTEAFF	TRBD1	TRBV7-8	TRBJ1-1